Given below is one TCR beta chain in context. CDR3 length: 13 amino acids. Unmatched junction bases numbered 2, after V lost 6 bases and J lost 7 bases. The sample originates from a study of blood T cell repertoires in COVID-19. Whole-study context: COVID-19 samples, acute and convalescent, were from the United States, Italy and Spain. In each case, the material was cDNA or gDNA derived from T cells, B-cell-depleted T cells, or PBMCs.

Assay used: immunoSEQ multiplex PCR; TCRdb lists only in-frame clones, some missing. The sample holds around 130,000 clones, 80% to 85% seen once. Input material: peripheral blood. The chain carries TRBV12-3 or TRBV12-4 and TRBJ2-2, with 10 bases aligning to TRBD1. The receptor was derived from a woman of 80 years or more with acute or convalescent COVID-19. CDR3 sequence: CASRTGGHGELFF. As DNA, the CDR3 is TGTGCCAGCAGGACAGGGGGCCACGGGGAGCTGTTTTTT.